This TCR beta chain was found in a study of OX40 agonist ivuxolimab in advanced cancers. Across the whole study: Ivuxolimab was delivered to patients intravenously every 2 weeks at doses spanning 0.01 to 10 mg/kg. Having had anti-PD-1, anti-PD-L1 or anti-CTLA-4 therapy before was allowed, and over 35% had some. Study observations and caveats: Compared with CD4+, CD8+ T cells on average had more expanded clones. The 0.1-3.0 mg/kg partial responders had among the lowest clonal expansion.

On this clone itself: The antigen is not known.

Produced via immunoSEQ multiplex PCR; TCRdb's table is partial and in-frame only. The table shows some 39,000 clones, with 75% to 90% occurring only once. With 3 bases clipped from V and 1 base from J, the junction kept 10 bases outside the gene matches. This CDR3 has 17 residues. Germline V CDR1 and CDR2: KGHSH, LQKENI. The source is an adult with an advanced solid tumor such as melanoma, head and neck, liver or kidney cancer. Sequencing was performed on CD4+ or CD8+ T cells sorted from blood, taken in a trial of the OX40 agonist ivuxolimab. The chain joins TRBV18 to TRBJ2-3, with 7 bases identical to TRBD2. CDR3 sequence reads: CASSPVPPGRGTDTQYF. The DNA for the CDR3 is TGTGCCAGCTCACCTGTCCCGCCGGGGAGGGGCACAGATACGCAGTATTTT.